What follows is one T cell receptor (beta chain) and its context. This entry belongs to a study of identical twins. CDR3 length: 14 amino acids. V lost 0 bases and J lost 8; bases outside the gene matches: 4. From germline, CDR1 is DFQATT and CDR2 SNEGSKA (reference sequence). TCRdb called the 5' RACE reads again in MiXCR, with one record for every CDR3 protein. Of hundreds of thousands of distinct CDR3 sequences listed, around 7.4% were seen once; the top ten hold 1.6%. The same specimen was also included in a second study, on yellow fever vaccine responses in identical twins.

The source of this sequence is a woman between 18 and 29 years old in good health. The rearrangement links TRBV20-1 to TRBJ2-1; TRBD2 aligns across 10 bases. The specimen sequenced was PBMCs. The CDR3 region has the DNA TGCAGTGCTAGAGATTCCGGACTAGCGGATGAGCAGTTCTTC. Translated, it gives CSARDSGLADEQFF.